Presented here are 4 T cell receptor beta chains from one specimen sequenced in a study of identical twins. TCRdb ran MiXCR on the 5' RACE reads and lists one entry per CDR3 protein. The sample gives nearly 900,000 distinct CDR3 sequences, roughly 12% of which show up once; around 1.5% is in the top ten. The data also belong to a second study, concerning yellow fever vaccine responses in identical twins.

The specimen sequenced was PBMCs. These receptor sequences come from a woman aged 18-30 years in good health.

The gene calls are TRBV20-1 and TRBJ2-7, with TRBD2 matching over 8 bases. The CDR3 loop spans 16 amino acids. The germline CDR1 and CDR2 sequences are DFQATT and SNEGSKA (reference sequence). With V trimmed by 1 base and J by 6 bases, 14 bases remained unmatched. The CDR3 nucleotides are TGCAGTGCTAGAGGAATGGGGGCGGGGGGAATGAGCGAGCAGTACTTC. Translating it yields CSARGMGAGGMSEQYF.

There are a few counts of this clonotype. CDR3 sequence (DNA): TGTGCCAGCAGCACCCTAGCGGGGACCCAAGAGACCCAGTACTTC. Translated: CASSTLAGTQETQYF. The chain couples TRBV7-8 to TRBJ2-5; 9 bases agree with TRBD2. The CDR3 is 15 amino acids. The germline CDR1 and CDR2 sequences are SGHVS and FQNEAQ. After removal of 5 bases from V and 1 base from J, the junction contained 5 bases not matched to a gene.

In DNA form, the CDR3 reads TGTGCCAGCAGCCAAGATGTAAATTGGGGAGCGGGCTACAATGAGCAGTTCTTC. Protein sequence: CASSQDVNWGAGYNEQFF. V usage is TRBV4-2 and J usage is TRBJ2-1, with a tentative D call TRBD2 (6 bases). Germline assignment: CDR1 LGHNA and CDR2 YNFKEQ. V lost 0 bases to trimming and J lost 3 bases, with 18 bases between them. There are 18 residues in the CDR3.

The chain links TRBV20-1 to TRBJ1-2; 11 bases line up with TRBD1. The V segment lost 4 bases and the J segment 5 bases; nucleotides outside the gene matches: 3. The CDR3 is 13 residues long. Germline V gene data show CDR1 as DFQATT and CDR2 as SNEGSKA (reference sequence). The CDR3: CSATGTGGYGYTF. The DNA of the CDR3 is TGCAGTGCTACCGGGACAGGGGGTTATGGCTACACCTTC.